This T cell receptor (beta chain) was documented in a study of cytomegalovirus exposure and HLA in healthy donors. Study background: A later analysis reported the 120 or so validation repertoires used the same platform as the roughly 700 first-cohort repertoires.

On this clone itself: The target antigen is unknown.

Measured with immunoSEQ multiplex PCR; TCRdb has only the in-frame clones, and not every one. Of approximately 170,000 clones in the sample, approximately 81% were seen once. This CDR3 is built from 16 residues. Germline V gene sequence: CDR1 MNHNS, CDR2 SASEGT. V lost 2 bases and J lost 0, with 10 bases in between. Study outcomes and limitations: It was 150 to 200 TCR beta chains that were listed as cytomegalovirus-associated.

This sequence joins TRBV6-1 and TRBJ2-2; unclear D gene. Sequenced: PBMCs. The clonotype originates from a man between 18 and 29 years old in good health and CMV-seropositive. In DNA, the CDR3 is TGTGCCAGCAGTGAATGGCCCAATTCGAACACCGGGGAGCTGTTTTTT. As protein: CASSEWPNSNTGELFF.